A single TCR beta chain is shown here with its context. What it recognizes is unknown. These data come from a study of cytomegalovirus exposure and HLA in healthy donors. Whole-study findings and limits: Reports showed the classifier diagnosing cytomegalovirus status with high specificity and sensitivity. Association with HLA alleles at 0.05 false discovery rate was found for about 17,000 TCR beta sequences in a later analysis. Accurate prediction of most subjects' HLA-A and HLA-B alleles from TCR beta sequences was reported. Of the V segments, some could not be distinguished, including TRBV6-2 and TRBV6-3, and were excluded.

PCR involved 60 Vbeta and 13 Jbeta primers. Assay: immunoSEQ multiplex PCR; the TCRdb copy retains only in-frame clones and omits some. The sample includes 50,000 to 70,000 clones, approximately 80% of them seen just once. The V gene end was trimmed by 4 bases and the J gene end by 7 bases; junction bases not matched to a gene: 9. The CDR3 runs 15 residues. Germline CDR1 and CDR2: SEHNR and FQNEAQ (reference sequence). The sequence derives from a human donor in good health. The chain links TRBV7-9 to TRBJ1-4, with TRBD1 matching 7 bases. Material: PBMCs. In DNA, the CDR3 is TGTGCCAGCAGCTACACTCAGGGGGTTTTTGAAAAACTGTTTTTT. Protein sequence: CASSYTQGVFEKLFF.